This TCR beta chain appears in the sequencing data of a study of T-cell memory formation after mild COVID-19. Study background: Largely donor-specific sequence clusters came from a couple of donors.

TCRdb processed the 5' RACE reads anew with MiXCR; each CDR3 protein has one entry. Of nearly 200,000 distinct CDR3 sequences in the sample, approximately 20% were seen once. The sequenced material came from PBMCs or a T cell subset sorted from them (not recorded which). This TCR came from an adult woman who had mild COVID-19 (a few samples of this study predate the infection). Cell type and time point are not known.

The CDR3 bases are TGTGCCAGTAGTAGTATTCATTACAATGAGCAGTTCTTC. Translated, it gives CASSSIHYNEQFF. J is TRBJ2-1 and V is TRBV19, with D uncertain. Trimming took off 4 bases at V and 4 bases at J, with 8 bases between the two ends. Germline V lookup: CDR1 LNHDA, CDR2 SQIVND (reference sequence). The CDR3 has 13 residues.